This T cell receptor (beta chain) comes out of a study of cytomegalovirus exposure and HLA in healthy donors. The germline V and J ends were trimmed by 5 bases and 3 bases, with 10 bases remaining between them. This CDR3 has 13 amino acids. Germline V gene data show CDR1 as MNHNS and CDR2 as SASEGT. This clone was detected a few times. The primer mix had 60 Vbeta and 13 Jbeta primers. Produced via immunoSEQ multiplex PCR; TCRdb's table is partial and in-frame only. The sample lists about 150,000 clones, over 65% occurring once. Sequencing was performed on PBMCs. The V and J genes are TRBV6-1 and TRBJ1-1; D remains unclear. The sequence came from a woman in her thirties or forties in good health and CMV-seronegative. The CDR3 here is CASSRLGDTEAFF. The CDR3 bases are TGTGCCAGCAGTAGACTCGGTGACACTGAAGCTTTCTTT.